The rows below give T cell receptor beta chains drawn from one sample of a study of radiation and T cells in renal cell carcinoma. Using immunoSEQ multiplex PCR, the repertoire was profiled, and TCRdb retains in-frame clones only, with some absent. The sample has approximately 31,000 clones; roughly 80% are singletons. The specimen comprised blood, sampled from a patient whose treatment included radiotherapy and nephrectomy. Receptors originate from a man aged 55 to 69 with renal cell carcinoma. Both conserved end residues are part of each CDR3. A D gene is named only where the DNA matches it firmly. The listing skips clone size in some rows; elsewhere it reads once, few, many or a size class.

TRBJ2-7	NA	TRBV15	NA	CATSRDQIYEQYF	TGTGCCACCAGCAGAGATCAAATCTACGAGCAGTACTTC
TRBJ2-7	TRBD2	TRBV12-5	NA	CASGGTSGGGEQYF	TGTGCTAGTGGGGGGACTAGCGGAGGTGGCGAGCAGTACTTC
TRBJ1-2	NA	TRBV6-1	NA	CASSEYVGQGGGYTF	TGTGCCAGCAGTGAATACGTCGGTCAGGGTGGAGGCTACACCTTC
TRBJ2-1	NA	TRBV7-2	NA	CASSQPPRDEQFF	TGTGCCAGCAGCCAACCCCCGAGGGATGAGCAGTTCTTC
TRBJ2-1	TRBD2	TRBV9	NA	CASSVAGLAGRGEQFF	TGTGCCAGCAGCGTAGCGGGACTAGCGGGTAGGGGGGAGCAGTTCTTC
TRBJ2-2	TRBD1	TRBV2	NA	CASTKQGQITGELFF	TGTGCCAGCACCAAACAGGGGCAGATCACCGGGGAGCTGTTTTTT
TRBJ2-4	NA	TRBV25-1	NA	CASSELVGEPAKNIQYF	TGTGCCAGCAGTGAATTGGTGGGAGAGCCTGCCAAAAACATTCAGTACTTC
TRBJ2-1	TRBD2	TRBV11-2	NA	CASSPTSGRNEQFF	TGTGCCAGCAGCCCGACTAGCGGGAGGAATGAGCAGTTCTTC
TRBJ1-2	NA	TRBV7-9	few	CASSSAGGRYNYGYTF	TGTGCCAGCAGCTCTGCAGGTGGGCGGTATAACTATGGCTACACCTTC
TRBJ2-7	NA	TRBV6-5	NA	CASSYSTGAGGDEQYF	TGTGCCAGCAGTTACTCGACAGGGGCCGGGGGGGACGAGCAGTACTTC
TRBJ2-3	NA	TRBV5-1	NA	CASSLVQSSTDTQYF	TGCGCCAGCAGCTTGGTACAGTCTAGCACAGATACGCAGTATTTT
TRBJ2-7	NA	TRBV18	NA	CASSPIHREKQYF	TGTGCCAGCTCACCGATTCACAGGGAGAAGCAGTACTTC
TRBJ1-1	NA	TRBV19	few	CASSRGGGSGTEAFF	TGTGCCAGTAGCCGGGGCGGGGGTTCGGGCACTGAAGCTTTCTTT
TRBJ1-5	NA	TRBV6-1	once	CASSEIPGNGNQPQHF	TGTGCCAGCAGTGAAATCCCGGGGAACGGCAATCAGCCCCAGCATTTT
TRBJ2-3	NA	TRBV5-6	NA	CASSLRGAQYF	TGTGCCAGCAGCTTGCGGGGCGCGCAGTATTTT
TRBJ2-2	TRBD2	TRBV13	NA	CASSEGLAEPTGELFF	TGTGCCAGCAGCGAGGGACTAGCGGAGCCCACCGGGGAGCTGTTTTTT
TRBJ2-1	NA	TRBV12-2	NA	CASRLTLDEQFF	TGTGCAAGTCGCTTAACCCTTGATGAGCAGTTCTTC
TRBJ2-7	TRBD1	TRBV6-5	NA	CASSRDRSYEQYF	TGTGCCAGCAGCCGGGACAGGTCCTACGAGCAGTACTTC
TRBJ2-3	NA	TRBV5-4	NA	CASSFLSRANTQYF	TGTGCCAGCAGCTTCCTCTCCCGCGCGAACACGCAGTATTTT
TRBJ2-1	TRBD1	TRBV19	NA	CASSTPGQGNEQFF	TGTGCCAGTAGTACACCCGGACAGGGCAATGAGCAGTTCTTC
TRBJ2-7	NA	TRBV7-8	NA	CASSFKGGGNEQYF	TGTGCCAGCAGCTTTAAAGGGGGAGGGAACGAGCAGTACTTC
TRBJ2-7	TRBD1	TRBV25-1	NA	CASRKGQGAYEQYF	TGTGCCAGCAGGAAGGGACAGGGGGCCTACGAGCAGTACTTC
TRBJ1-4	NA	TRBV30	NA	CAWRIKSGPATNEKLFF	TGTGCCTGGAGAATAAAATCCGGGCCTGCAACTAATGAAAAACTGTTTTTT
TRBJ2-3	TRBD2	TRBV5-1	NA	CASSPLVGGTHTDTQYF	TGCGCCAGCAGCCCATTGGTGGGAGGGACTCACACAGATACGCAGTATTTT
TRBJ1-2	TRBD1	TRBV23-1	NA	CASSQFPHPWTGAAGYTF	TGCGCCAGCAGTCAATTCCCCCATCCTTGGACAGGGGCGGCTGGCTACACCTTC
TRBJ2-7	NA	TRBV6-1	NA	CASSETTYEQYF	TGTGCCAGCAGCGAGACAACCTACGAGCAGTACTTC
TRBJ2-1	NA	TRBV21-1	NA	CASSPRLAGEYNEQFF	TGTGCCAGCAGCCCCCGTCTAGCGGGAGAGTACAATGAGCAGTTCTTC
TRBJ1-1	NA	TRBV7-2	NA	CASSTDSSAEAFF	TGTGCCAGCAGCACGGACAGCTCGGCTGAAGCTTTCTTT
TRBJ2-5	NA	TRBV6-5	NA	CASRGARKGQETQYF	TGTGCCAGCAGAGGTGCCAGGAAGGGGCAAGAGACCCAGTACTTC
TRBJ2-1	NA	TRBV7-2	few	CASTRNRAGANNEQFF	TGTGCCAGCACACGTAATAGGGCCGGGGCCAACAATGAGCAGTTCTTC
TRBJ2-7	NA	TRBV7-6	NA	CASARTVGDSYEQYF	TGTGCCAGCGCGAGAACTGTCGGGGACTCCTACGAGCAGTACTTC